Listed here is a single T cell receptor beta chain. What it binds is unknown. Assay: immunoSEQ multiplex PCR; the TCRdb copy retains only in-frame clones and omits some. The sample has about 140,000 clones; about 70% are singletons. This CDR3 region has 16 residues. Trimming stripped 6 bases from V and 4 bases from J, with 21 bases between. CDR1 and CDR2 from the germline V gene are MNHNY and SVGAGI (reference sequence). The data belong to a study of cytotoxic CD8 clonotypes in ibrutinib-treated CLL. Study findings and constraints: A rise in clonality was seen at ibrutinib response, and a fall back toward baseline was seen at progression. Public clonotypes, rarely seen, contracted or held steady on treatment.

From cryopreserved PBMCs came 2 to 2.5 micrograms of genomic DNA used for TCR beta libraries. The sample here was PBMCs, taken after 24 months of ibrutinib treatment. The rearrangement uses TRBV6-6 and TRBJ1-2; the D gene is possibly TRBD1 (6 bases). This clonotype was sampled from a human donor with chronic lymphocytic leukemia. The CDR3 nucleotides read TGTGCCAGCAGCCTCCAACAGGGATCGGTCGGCTATGGCTACACCTTC. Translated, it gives CASSLQQGSVGYGYTF.